This passage covers 32 T cell receptor beta chains from one sample sequenced in a study of radiotherapy plus CTLA-4 blockade in lung cancer. Assay: immunoSEQ multiplex PCR; the TCRdb copy retains only in-frame clones and omits some. The data contain about 93,000 clones, 85% to 90% of them seen just once; the ten biggest clones take up 4.5% to 6%. Sample: peripheral blood, taken from a patient treated with radiotherapy plus ipilimumab. The receptors stem from a human donor with non-small cell lung cancer that progressed on radiotherapy plus ipilimumab.

This chain joins TRBV5-6 and TRBJ2-3; 9 bases fit TRBD2. Unmatched junction bases numbered 10, after V lost 0 bases and J lost 5 bases. This CDR3 has 17 residues. Germline V gene data show CDR1 as SGHDT and CDR2 as YYEEEE. CDR3 DNA: TGTGCCAGCAGCTTGGCCCGGGGTAGCGGGAGTGGAGATACGCAGTATTTT. It is translated as CASSLARGSGSGDTQYF.

J is TRBJ2-1 and V is TRBV2, with D unclear. CDR3 size: 12 residues. Trimming removed 5 bases at V and 6 bases at J, with 8 bases between. From germline, CDR1 is SNHLY and CDR2 FYNNEI. CDR3 sequence: CASSFLGNEQFF. The CDR3 DNA is TGTGCCAGCAGTTTCCTGGGCAATGAGCAGTTCTTC.

The chain is built from TRBV2 and TRBJ1-3; D not resolved. This CDR3 has 16 amino acids. Germline V lookup: CDR1 SNHLY, CDR2 FYNNEI. The V end was cut by 3 bases, the J end by 2 bases, with 14 bases between. As DNA, the CDR3 is TGTGCCAGCAGTGACCCGGGCGCGGGGACTGGAAACACCATATATTTT. The encoded protein is CASSDPGAGTGNTIYF.

The chain uses TRBV6-1 and TRBJ2-7, with 12 bases identical to TRBD2. The CDR3 loop spans 16 amino acids. Trimming cost V 2 bases and J 6 bases; bases outside gene matches: 8. The germline gives CDR1 MNHNS, CDR2 SASEGT. CDR3 region: CASSELAGGPVGEQYF. Written as DNA, the CDR3 is TGTGCCAGCAGTGAACTAGCGGGAGGGCCGGTAGGCGAGCAGTACTTC.

Regarding this clone: The sample contains more than one DNA sequence encoding this CDR3. The J gene is TRBJ2-3, the V gene TRBV7-9, with D possibly called TRBD1 or TRBD2 (5 bases each). With 4 bases removed from V and 3 bases from J, the gap between germline ends came to 5 bases. CDR1 is SEHNR and CDR2 is FQNEAQ in the germline V gene (reference sequence). The CDR3 has 12 residues. DNA for the CDR3: TGTGCCAGCAGCTGGGGGACAGATACGCAGTATTTT. Protein sequence: CASSWGTDTQYF. Full variable domain (rest looked up from reference TRBV7-9 and TRBJ2-3): DTGVSQNPRHKITKRGQNVTFRCDPISEHNRLYWYRQTLGQGPEFLTYFQNEAQLEKSRLLSDRFSAERPKGSFSTLEIQRTEQGDSAMYLCASSWGTDTQYFGPGTRLTVL.

The V and J genes are TRBV29-1 and TRBJ1-5, with D maybe TRBD1 (5 bases). V lost 7 bases and J lost 9, with 16 bases in between. Germline CDR1 is SQVTM and CDR2 is ANQGSEA. The CDR3 totals 12 residues. The CDR3, as DNA: TGCAGCGCCCGGGACGGGCTGGGGCCCCAGCATTTT. Its translation is CSARDGLGPQHF.

The chain links TRBV5-1 to TRBJ2-7; 7 bases align to TRBD2. Germline V gene sequence: CDR1 SGHRS, CDR2 YFSETQ. The V segment lost 4 bases and the J segment 5 bases; nucleotides outside the gene matches: 15. The CDR3 runs to 16 residues. This chain's CDR3 is CASSGSGGLGGDEQYF. The CDR3 DNA is TGCGCCAGCAGCGGGTCCGGAGGACTAGGAGGGGACGAGCAGTACTTC.

The J gene is TRBJ1-5, the V gene TRBV6-4; no clear D. This CDR3 is built from 13 residues. Germline V gene lookup returns CDR1 MRHNA and CDR2 SNTAGT. V lost 4 bases, J lost 6 bases, and 10 bases lay in between. DNA of the CDR3: TGTGCCAGCAGTGGGCCGGGAAGTCAGCCCCAGCATTTT. Amino acid sequence: CASSGPGSQPQHF.

The gene calls are TRBV7-2 and TRBJ2-1; 9 bases align to TRBD2. This CDR3 region has 18 residues. Germline V gene lookup returns CDR1 SGHTA and CDR2 FQGNSA. The V segment lost 4 bases and the J segment 4 bases; nucleotides outside the gene matches: 14. The CDR3 spells CASSSLSLAGELYNEQFF. The CDR3, as DNA: TGTGCCAGCAGCTCGCTTTCCTTAGCGGGAGAGCTATACAATGAGCAGTTCTTC.

This chain joins TRBV2 and TRBJ2-2; TRBD2 matches 13 bases. V gave up 6 bases and J gave up 5 bases; unmatched junction bases: 3. In germline, CDR1 is SNHLY, CDR2 FYNNEI. This CDR3 comprises 15 residues. This CDR3 is CASSWTSGRTGELFF. In DNA form, the CDR3 reads TGTGCCAGCAGCTGGACTAGCGGGAGAACCGGGGAGCTGTTTTTT.

This rearrangement joins TRBV11-2 to TRBJ2-3; the match to TRBD2 covers 7 bases. This CDR3 region has 14 residues. Germline-derived CDR1 and CDR2 are SGHAT and FQNNGV. With V trimmed by 1 base and J by 4 bases, 2 bases remained unmatched. Here the CDR3 reads CASSLGSGADTQYF. For the CDR3, the DNA is TGTGCCAGCAGCTTAGGGAGCGGGGCAGATACGCAGTATTTT.

J is TRBJ2-1 and V is TRBV7-9; tentatively, D is TRBD1 or TRBD2 (5 bases each). This CDR3 contains 17 residues. Per the germline V gene, CDR1 is SEHNR and CDR2 is FQNEAQ (reference sequence). V was cut by 4 bases and J by 4 bases, with 20 bases left in between. The CDR3 bases are TGTGCCAGCAGCTCTCCCGGGACCGCTACCTGGTACAATGAGCAGTTCTTC. Its translation is CASSSPGTATWYNEQFF.

This sequence joins TRBV5-1 and TRBJ2-7; 7 positions match TRBD2. With 3 bases clipped from V and 7 bases from J, the junction kept 10 bases outside the gene matches. CDR3 length equals 14 residues. In germline, CDR1 is SGHRS, CDR2 YFSETQ. The CDR3 here is CASSYGTTAGEQYF. As DNA, the CDR3 is TGCGCCAGCAGCTACGGGACTACAGCCGGGGAGCAGTACTTC.

The rearrangement joins TRBV5-4 to TRBJ2-2, with 9 bases fitting TRBD1. V trimming: 4 bases; J trimming: 5 bases; junction bases outside the gene matches: 6. Germline CDR1 is SGHNT and CDR2 is YYREEE (reference sequence). This CDR3 is built from 15 residues. Written as DNA, the CDR3 is TGTGCCAGCAGCCAAAACAGGGGGCTAACCGGGGAGCTGTTTTTT. As protein: CASSQNRGLTGELFF.

This clone appeared a few times. The J gene is TRBJ1-2, the V gene TRBV7-8; D not resolved. V was clipped by 5 bases and J by 3 bases, with 10 bases between them. Germline CDR1 and CDR2: SGHVS and FQNEAQ. This CDR3 has 13 amino acids. CDR3 coding DNA: TGTGCCAGCAGCGAAACAGACTACTATGGCTACACCTTC. Translation gives CASSETDYYGYTF.

To note about this clone: The CDR3 ends on some other residue instead of the conserved phenylalanine or tryptophan, so this is likely a read error. No DNA is shown, since the ends of the CDR3 on it are uncertain; the CDR3 is the one TCRdb lists. The rearrangement links TRBV2 to TRBJ1-1; TRBD1, the table's D call, lacks a check against the DNA. The CDR3 spans 14 amino acids, including both terminal residues. Germline assignment: CDR1 SNHLY and CDR2 FYNNEI. The CDR3 protein is CASTAGAVGGQGRL.

The V gene is TRBV5-1, the J gene TRBJ1-2, with TRBD1 as a possible D gene (5 bases). From germline, CDR1 is SGHRS and CDR2 YFSETQ. The V end lost 5 bases, the J end lost 3 bases, and 14 bases lay between the germline ends. The length of the CDR3 is 14 residues. The CDR3 DNA sequence: TGCGCCAGCAGACCCCCACTGGGGGACTATGGCTACACCTTC. This gives the protein CASRPPLGDYGYTF. Looking up the rest from reference TRBV5-1 and TRBJ1-2 gives the full variable domain: KAGVTQTPRYLIKTRGQQVTLSCSPISGHRSVSWYQQTPGQGLQFLFEYFSETQRNKGNFPGRFSGRQFSNSRSEMNVSTLELGDSALYLCASRPPLGDYGYTFGSGTRLTVV.

CDR3 bases: TGTGCCAGCAGTGAACAGGGGGCGAATCAGCCCCAGCATTTT. As protein: CASSEQGANQPQHF. The chain is built from TRBV6-1 and TRBJ1-5; 8 bases fit TRBD1. V lost 2 bases to trimming and J lost 4 bases; unmatched junction nucleotides: 1. CDR3 size: 14 residues. In germline, CDR1 is MNHNS, CDR2 SASEGT.

This clone was found once. The chain recombines TRBV5-1 with TRBJ2-1; TRBD1 might be the D (5 bases). The ends were cut back, 0 bases at V and 8 bases at J, with 12 bases in the middle. Germline CDR1 and CDR2: SGHRS and YFSETQ. The CDR3 covers 14 residues. DNA of the CDR3: TGCGCCAGCAGCTTGGCCGTGGCCAGGGATGAGCAGTTCTTC. Amino acid sequence: CASSLAVARDEQFF.

This chain links TRBV2 with TRBJ1-2, with D possibly being TRBD1 (5 bases). Germline V gene sequence: CDR1 SNHLY, CDR2 FYNNEI. CDR3 length: 15 residues. Trimming shortened V by 0 bases and J by 7 bases, and 15 bases separated the two germline ends. This CDR3 is CASSEALQGTGGYTF. CDR3 sequence (DNA): TGTGCCAGCAGTGAAGCGCTTCAGGGTACTGGTGGCTACACCTTC. Full variable domain (remainder filled in from reference TRBV2 and TRBJ1-2): EPEVTQTPSHQVTQMGQEVILRCVPISNHLYFYWYRQILGQKVEFLVSFYNNEISEKSEIFDDQFSVERPDGSNFTLKIRSTKLEDSAMYFCASSEALQGTGGYTFGSGTRLTVV.

V gene TRBV5-1 combines with J gene TRBJ2-3; 9 nucleotides align to TRBD2. CDR1 SGHRS and CDR2 YFSETQ come from the germline V gene. The trim removed 5 bases at V and 4 bases at J, leaving 5 bases unmatched. The CDR3 covers 14 residues. CDR3 region: CASSVSGSADTQYF. CDR3 nucleotides: TGCGCCAGCAGTGTTAGCGGGAGTGCAGATACGCAGTATTTT.

The chain links TRBV1 to TRBJ1-2; the table's TRBD1 call for D was not verified on the DNA. TRBV1 is shown as a pseudogene. The CDR3 loop spans 16 amino acids. The CDR3 nucleotides are TGCACCAGCAGCCACTCCCGGGACAGGGGGCGTTATGGCTACACCTTC. Encoded protein: CTSSHSRDRGRYGYTF.

The V call is TRBV15, the J call TRBJ2-3, with D maybe TRBD2 (5 bases). The V gene lost 2 bases and the J gene lost 2 bases, with 20 bases spanning the gap. Germline CDR1 LNHNV, CDR2 YYDKDF (reference sequence). The CDR3 totals 18 residues. CDR3 protein: CATSRNKGSLAVTDTQYF. The CDR3, as DNA: TGTGCCACCAGCAGAAATAAAGGGTCCCTAGCCGTCACAGATACGCAGTATTTT.

V and J are TRBV7-2 and TRBJ2-5; 13 bases map to TRBD2. CDR3 size: 17 residues. With 3 bases clipped from V and 3 bases from J, the junction kept 7 bases outside the gene matches. In germline, CDR1 is SGHTA, CDR2 FQGNSA. CDR3 sequence reads: CASSFSLAGGLEETQYF. DNA of the CDR3: TGTGCCAGCAGCTTCTCACTAGCGGGAGGGTTGGAAGAGACCCAGTACTTC.

This sequence joins TRBV5-5 and TRBJ1-1, with D possibly TRBD1 on 6 matching bases. Per the germline V gene, CDR1 is SGHKS and CDR2 is YYEKEE (reference sequence). V lost 4 bases and J lost 2, with 12 bases in between. This CDR3 region has 14 residues. CDR3 in DNA: TGTGCCAGCAGCAATGGACAGTTCAACACTGAAGCTTTCTTT. Translation gives CASSNGQFNTEAFF.

This sequence joins TRBV16 and TRBJ1-2; D ambiguous. Trimming stripped 3 bases from V and 4 bases from J, with 9 bases between. Looked up from germline, CDR1 is KGHSY and CDR2 is FQNENV. The CDR3 covers 13 residues. CDR3 residues: CASSQRRTYGYTF. Written as DNA, the CDR3 is TGTGCCAGCAGCCAGCGACGGACCTATGGCTACACCTTC.

The V and J genes are TRBV15 and TRBJ2-1; 13 nucleotides line up with TRBD2. The CDR3 is made up of 16 amino acids. Trimming took 0 bases from V and 10 from J; bases not matched to a gene: 6. Germline V gene lookup returns CDR1 LNHNV and CDR2 YYDKDF (reference sequence). CDR3 DNA sequence: TGTGCCACCAGCAGAGAATGGACTAGCGGGAGTGGGGAGCAGTTCTTC. Translating it yields CATSREWTSGSGEQFF.

This chain joins TRBV29-1 and TRBJ2-5; a possible D gene is TRBD1 (5 bases). This CDR3 contains 12 residues. The V and J ends lost 7 bases and 4 bases respectively, with 13 bases between them. In germline, CDR1 is SQVTM, CDR2 ANQGSEA. Written as DNA, the CDR3 is TGCAGCGCTAGGGGAAGGGGAGAGACCCAGTACTTC. This codes for CSARGRGETQYF.

This clone showed up just once. The rearrangement links TRBV5-8 to TRBJ1-2, with D perhaps matching TRBD1 (6 bases). The V gene's germline CDR1 is SGHTS and CDR2 YDEGEE. V was pared by 5 bases and J by 8 bases, with 16 bases between. CDR3 length equals 13 residues. The CDR3 sequence: CASRAHRVDGYTF. As DNA, the CDR3 is TGTGCCAGCAGAGCTCACAGGGTTGACGGCTACACCTTC.

The V gene is TRBV10-1, the J gene TRBJ2-1; D is uncertain. V dropped 0 bases and J dropped 4 bases, with 10 bases sitting between them. Germline values: CDR1 WNHNN, CDR2 SYGVQD (reference sequence). The CDR3 extends over 15 amino acids. This CDR3 is CASSESIGPYNEQFF. DNA for the CDR3: TGCGCCAGCAGTGAGTCAATCGGGCCTTACAATGAGCAGTTCTTC.

V gene TRBV5-1 combines with J gene TRBJ2-1, with TRBD1 matching 7 bases. Germline V gene data show CDR1 as SGHRS and CDR2 as YFSETQ. The CDR3 spans 14 residues. V trimming: 4 bases; J trimming: 8 bases; junction bases outside the gene matches: 9. The CDR3, as DNA: TGCGCCAGCAGCCTAGGACAGGCGGCTCATGAGCAGTTCTTC. This gives the protein CASSLGQAAHEQFF.

The V and J genes are TRBV7-3 and TRBJ2-1, with 12 bases that match TRBD2. V dropped 1 base and J dropped 7; count of bases not matched to a gene: 8. This CDR3 contains 17 residues. Germline-derived CDR1 and CDR2 are SGHTA and FQGTGA. CDR3 protein: CASSLSPSGRAGNEQFF. In DNA form, the CDR3 reads TGTGCCAGCAGCTTAAGCCCTAGCGGGAGGGCCGGGAATGAGCAGTTCTTC. The complete variable domain, with remaining parts taken from reference TRBV7-3 and TRBJ2-1, reads GAGVSQTPSNKVTEKGKYVELRCDPISGHTALYWYRQSLGQGPEFLIYFQGTGAADDSGLPNDRFFAVRPEGSVSTLKIQRTERGDSAVYLCASSLSPSGRAGNEQFFGPGTRLTVL.